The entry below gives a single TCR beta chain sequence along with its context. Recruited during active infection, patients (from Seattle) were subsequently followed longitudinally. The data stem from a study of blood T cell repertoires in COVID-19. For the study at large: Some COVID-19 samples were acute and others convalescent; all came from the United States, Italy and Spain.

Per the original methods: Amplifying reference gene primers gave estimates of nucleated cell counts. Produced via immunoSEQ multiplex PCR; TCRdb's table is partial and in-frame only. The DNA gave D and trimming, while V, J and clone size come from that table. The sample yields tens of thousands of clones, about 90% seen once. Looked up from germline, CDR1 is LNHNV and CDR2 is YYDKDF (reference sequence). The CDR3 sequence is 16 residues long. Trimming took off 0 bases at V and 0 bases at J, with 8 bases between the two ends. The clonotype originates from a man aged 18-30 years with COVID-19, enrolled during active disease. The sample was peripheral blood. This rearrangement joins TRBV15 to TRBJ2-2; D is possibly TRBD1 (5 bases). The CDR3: CATSRDIGANTGELFF. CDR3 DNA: TGTGCCACCAGCAGAGATATAGGGGCGAACACCGGGGAGCTGTTTTTT.